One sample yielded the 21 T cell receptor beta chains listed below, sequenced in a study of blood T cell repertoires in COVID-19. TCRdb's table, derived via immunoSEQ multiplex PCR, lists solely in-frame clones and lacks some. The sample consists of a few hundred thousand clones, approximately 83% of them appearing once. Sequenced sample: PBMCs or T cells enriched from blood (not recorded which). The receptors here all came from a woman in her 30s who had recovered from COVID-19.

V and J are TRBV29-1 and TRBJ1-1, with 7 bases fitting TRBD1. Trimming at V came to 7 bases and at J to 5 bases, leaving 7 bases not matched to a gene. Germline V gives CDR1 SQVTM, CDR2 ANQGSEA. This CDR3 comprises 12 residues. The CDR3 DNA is TGCAGCGGAGGACAGGCGACGACTGAAGCTTTCTTT. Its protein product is CSGGQATTEAFF.

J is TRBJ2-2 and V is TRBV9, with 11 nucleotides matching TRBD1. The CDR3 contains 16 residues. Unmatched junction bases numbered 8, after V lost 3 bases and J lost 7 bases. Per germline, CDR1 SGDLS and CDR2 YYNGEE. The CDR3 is CASSGRTGGLSGELFF. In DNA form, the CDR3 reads TGTGCCAGCAGCGGACGGACAGGGGGCCTCAGCGGGGAGCTGTTTTTT.

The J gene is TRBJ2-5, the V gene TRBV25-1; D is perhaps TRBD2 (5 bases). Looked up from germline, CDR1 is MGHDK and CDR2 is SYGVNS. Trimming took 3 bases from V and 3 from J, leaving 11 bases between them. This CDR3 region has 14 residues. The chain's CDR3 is CASSDPRGEETQYF. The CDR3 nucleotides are TGTGCCAGCAGTGACCCCCGGGGAGAAGAGACCCAGTACTTC.

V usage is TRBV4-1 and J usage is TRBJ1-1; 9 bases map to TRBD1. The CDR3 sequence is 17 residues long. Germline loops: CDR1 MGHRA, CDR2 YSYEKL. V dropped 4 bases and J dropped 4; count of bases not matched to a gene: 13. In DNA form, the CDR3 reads TGCGCCAGCAGCCCTAGAACCATGGGACAGGGAGGCACTGAAGCTTTCTTT. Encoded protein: CASSPRTMGQGGTEAFF.

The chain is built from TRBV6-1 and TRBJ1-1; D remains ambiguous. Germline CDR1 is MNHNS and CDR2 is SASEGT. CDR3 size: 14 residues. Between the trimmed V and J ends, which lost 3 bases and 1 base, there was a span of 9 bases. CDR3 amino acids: CASSDDRGNTEAFF. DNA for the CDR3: TGTGCCAGCAGTGATGATAGAGGGAACACTGAAGCTTTCTTT.

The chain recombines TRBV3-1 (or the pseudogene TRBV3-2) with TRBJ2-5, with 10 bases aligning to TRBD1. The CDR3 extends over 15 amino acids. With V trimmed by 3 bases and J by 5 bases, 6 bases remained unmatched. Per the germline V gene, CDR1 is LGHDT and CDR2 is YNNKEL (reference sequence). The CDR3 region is CASSHPGTGEETQYF. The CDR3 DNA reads TGTGCCAGCAGCCATCCCGGGACAGGGGAGGAGACCCAGTACTTC.

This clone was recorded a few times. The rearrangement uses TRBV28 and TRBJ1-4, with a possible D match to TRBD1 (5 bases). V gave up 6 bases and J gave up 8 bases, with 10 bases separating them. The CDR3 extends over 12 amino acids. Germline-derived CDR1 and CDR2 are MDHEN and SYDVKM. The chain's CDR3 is CASSWGGEKLFF. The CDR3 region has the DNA TGTGCCAGCAGCTGGGGGGGGGAAAAACTGTTTTTT.

DNA of the CDR3: TGTGCCAGCAGCGCACGACCAGGAAATTCTGGAAACACCATATATTTT. Translated, it gives CASSARPGNSGNTIYF. V and J are TRBV9 and TRBJ1-3, with D unclear. Germline loops: CDR1 SGDLS, CDR2 YYNGEE. This CDR3 has 16 residues. Trimming took off 3 bases at V and 1 base at J, with 14 bases between the two ends.

CDR3 sequence (DNA): TGTGCCAGCAGCCAAGGGACAGGGAGGACTAATGAAAAACTGTTTTTT. As protein: CASSQGTGRTNEKLFF. This chain links TRBV4-2 with TRBJ1-4; 8 nucleotides agree with TRBD1. From germline, CDR1 is LGHNA and CDR2 YNFKEQ. The CDR3 has 16 amino acids. Trimming removed 1 base from V and 2 bases from J; junction bases left unmatched: 3.

CDR3 in amino acids: CASSLGTGTDYGYTF. The CDR3 nucleotides are TGTGCCAGCTCACTGGGGACAGGGACTGACTATGGCTACACCTTC. The chain links TRBV18 to TRBJ1-2; 9 bases match TRBD1. Germline CDR1 and CDR2: KGHSH and LQKENI. This CDR3 is built from 15 residues. V was pared by 4 bases and J by 3 bases, with 6 bases of the junction left unmatched.

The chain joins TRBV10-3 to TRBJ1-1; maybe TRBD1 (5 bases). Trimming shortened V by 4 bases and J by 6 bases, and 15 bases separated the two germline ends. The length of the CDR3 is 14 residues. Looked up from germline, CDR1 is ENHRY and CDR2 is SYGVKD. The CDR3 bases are TGTGCCATCAGTGGTGGGGGGGTAATCGCTGAAGCTTTCTTT. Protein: CAISGGGVIAEAFF.

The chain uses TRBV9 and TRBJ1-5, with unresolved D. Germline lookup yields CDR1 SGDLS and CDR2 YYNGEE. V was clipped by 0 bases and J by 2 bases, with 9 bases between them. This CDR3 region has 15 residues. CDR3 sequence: CASSVGGPGNQPQHF. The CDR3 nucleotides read TGTGCCAGCAGCGTAGGAGGGCCGGGCAATCAGCCCCAGCATTTT.

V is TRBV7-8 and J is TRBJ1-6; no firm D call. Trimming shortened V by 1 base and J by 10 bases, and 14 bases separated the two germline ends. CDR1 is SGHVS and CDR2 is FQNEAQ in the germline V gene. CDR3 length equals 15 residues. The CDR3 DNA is TGTGCCAGCAGCTTAGTTCGGCTGGGAGACTCACCCCTCCACTTT. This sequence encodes CASSLVRLGDSPLHF.

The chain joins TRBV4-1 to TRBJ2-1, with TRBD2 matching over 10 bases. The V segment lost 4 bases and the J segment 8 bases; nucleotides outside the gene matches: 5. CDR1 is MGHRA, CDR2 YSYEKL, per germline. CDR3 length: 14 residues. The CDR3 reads CASSPIAGGHEQFF. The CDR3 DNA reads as TGCGCCAGCAGCCCCATAGCGGGAGGCCATGAGCAGTTCTTC.

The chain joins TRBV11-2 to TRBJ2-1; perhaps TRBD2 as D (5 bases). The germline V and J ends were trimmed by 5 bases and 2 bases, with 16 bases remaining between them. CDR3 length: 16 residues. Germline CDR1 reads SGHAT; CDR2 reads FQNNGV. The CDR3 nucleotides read TGTGCCAGCAGCCCCTGGTCCAGCGGCGCCTACAATGAGCAGTTCTTC. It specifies CASSPWSSGAYNEQFF.

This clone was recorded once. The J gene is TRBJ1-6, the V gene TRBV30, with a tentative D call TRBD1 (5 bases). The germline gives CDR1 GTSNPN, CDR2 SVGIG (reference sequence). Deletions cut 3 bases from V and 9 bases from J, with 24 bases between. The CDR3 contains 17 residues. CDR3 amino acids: CAWRYPAGNFGGSPLHF. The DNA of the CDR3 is TGTGCCTGGAGGTACCCCGCAGGAAATTTCGGGGGTTCACCCCTCCACTTT.

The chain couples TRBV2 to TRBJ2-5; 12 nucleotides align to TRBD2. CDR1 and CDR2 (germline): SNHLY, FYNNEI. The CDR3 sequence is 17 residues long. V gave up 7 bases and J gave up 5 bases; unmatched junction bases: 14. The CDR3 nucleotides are TGTGCCAGCACCCCTATGGCTAGCGGGGGGGCCGGGGAGACCCAGTACTTC. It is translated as CASTPMASGGAGETQYF.

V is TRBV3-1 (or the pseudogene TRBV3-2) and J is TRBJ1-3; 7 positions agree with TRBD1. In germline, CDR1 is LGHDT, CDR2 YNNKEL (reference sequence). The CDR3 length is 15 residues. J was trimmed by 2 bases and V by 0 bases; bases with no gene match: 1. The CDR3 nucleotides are TGTGCCAGCAGCCAAGATGGGACAGCTGGAAACACCATATATTTT. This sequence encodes CASSQDGTAGNTIYF.

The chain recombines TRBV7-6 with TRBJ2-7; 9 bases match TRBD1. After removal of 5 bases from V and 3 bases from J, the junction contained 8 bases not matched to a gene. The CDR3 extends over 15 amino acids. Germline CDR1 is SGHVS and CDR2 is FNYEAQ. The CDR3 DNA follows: TGTGCCAGCAGCCCGGGACAGGGTGGTAGCTACGAGCAGTACTTC. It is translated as CASSPGQGGSYEQYF.

CDR3 protein: CASRGLTAYNEQFF. In DNA form, the CDR3 reads TGTGCCAGCAGGGGACTAACGGCCTACAATGAGCAGTTCTTC. V and J are TRBV27 and TRBJ2-1; TRBD2 aligns across 7 bases. The CDR3 has 14 residues. The germline V gene encodes CDR1 MNHEY and CDR2 SMNVEV (reference sequence). V lost 6 bases, J lost 2 bases, and 4 bases stayed unmatched.

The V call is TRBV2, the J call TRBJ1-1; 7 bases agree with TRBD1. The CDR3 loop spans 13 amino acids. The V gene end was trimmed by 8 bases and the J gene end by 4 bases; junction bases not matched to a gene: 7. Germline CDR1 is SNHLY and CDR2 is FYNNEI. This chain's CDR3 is CASGGQGVTEAFF. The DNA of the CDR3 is TGTGCCAGCGGCGGGCAGGGGGTCACTGAAGCTTTCTTT.